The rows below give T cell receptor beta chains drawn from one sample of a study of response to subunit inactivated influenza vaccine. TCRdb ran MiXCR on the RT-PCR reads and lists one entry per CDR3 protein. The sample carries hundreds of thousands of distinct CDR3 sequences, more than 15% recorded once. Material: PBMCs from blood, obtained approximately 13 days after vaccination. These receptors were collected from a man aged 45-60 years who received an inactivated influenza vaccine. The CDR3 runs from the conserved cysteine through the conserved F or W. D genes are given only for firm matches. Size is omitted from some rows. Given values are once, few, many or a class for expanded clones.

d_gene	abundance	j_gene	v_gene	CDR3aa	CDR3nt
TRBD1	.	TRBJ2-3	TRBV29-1	CSLRMTGGYTDTQYF	TGCAGCTTAAGGATGACAGGGGGCTATACAGATACGCAGTATTTT
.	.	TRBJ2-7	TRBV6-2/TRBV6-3	CASSYSSAYEQYF	TGTGCCAGCAGTTACTCGAGTGCCTACGAGCAGTACTTC
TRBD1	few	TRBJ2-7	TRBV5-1	CASSLNPGGLYEQYF	TGCGCCAGCAGCTTGAATCCAGGGGGCTTATACGAGCAGTACTTC
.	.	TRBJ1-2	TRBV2	CASNEQGVYGYTF	TGTGCCAGCAACGAACAGGGTGTCTATGGCTACACCTTC
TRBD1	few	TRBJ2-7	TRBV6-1	CASRFGTGTYEQYF	TGTGCCAGCAGATTCGGGACAGGGACCTACGAGCAGTACTTC
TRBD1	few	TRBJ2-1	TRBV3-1	CASSPNRGVGNEQFF	TGTGCCAGCAGCCCTAACAGGGGCGTCGGGAATGAGCAGTTCTTC
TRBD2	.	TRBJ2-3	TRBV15	CATRPRGVTSTDTQYF	TGTGCCACCAGACCGCGGGGGGTTACTAGCACAGATACGCAGTATTTT
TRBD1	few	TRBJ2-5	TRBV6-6	CASGGSETQYF	TGTGCCTCAGGGGGTTCAGAGACCCAGTACTTC
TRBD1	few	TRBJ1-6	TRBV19	CASSGRTGFGSPTLHF	TGTGCCAGTAGTGGCCGGACAGGGTTCGGCTCCCCGACCCTCCACTTT
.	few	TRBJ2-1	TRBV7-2	CASSLGTLYNEQFF	TGTGCCAGCAGCCTAGGGACTCTCTACAATGAGCAGTTCTTC
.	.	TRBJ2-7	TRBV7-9	CASSPGHLRDNEQYF	TGTGCCAGCAGCCCCGGCCATCTCCGGGACAACGAGCAGTACTTC
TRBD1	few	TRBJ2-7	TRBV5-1	CASSPAGGLYEQYF	TGCGCCAGCAGCCCGGCAGGGGGCCTCTACGAGCAGTACTTC
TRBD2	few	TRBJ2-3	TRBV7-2	CASSLGTSLRTDTQYF	TGTGCCAGCAGCCTCGGGACTAGCCTCCGCACAGATACGCAGTATTTT
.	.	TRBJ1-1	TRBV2	CASSQAVGTEAFF	TGTGCCAGCAGCCAAGCAGTTGGGACTGAAGCTTTCTTT
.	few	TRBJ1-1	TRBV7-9	CASSLGAVEAFF	TGTGCCAGCAGCTTAGGGGCAGTTGAAGCTTTCTTT
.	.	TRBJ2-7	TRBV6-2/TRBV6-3	CASSYPAYEQYF	TGTGCCAGCAGTTACCCAGCCTACGAGCAGTACTTC
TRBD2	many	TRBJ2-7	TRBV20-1	CSAIPSGRGEQYF	TGCAGTGCTATACCTAGCGGGAGGGGTGAGCAGTACTTC
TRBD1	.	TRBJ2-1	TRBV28	CASSTGTGTEQFF	TGTGCCAGCAGCACCGGGACAGGGACGGAGCAGTTCTTC
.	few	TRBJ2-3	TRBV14	CASSQVLVRPTDTQYF	TGTGCCAGCAGCCAAGTTCTCGTGCGGCCCACAGATACGCAGTATTTT
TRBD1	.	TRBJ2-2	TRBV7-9	CASSTRQGARTGELFF	TGTGCCAGCAGCACTCGACAGGGGGCCCGCACCGGGGAGCTGTTTTTT
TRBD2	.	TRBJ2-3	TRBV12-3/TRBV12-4	CASIFDGTSETTDTQYF	TGTGCCAGCATTTTCGACGGGACTAGCGAAACCACAGATACGCAGTATTTT
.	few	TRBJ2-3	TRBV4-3	CASSQDTGEDTQYF	TGCGCCAGCAGCCAAGACACCGGAGAGGATACGCAGTATTTT
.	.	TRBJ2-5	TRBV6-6	CASSYGQSAAQYF	TGTGCCAGCAGTTACGGACAGTCCGCGGCCCAGTACTTC
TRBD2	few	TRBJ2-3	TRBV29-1	CSVRTTPSGRGDTQYF	TGCAGCGTTAGAACAACGCCTAGCGGGAGAGGAGATACGCAGTATTTT
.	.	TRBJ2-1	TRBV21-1	CASSKVRPLAVSSYNEQFF	TGTGCCAGCAGCAAAGTTAGGCCCCTAGCGGTGAGCTCCTACAATGAGCAGTTCTTC
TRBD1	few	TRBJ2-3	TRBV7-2	CASSPWDSSTDTQYF	TGTGCCAGCAGCCCCTGGGACAGTAGCACAGATACGCAGTATTTT
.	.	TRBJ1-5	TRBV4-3	CASSQDSANQPQHF	TGCGCCAGCAGCCAAGATTCGGCCAATCAGCCCCAGCATTTT
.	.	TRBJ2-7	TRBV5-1	CASSFFGGFSYEQYF	TGCGCCAGCAGCTTCTTCGGAGGGTTTAGCTACGAGCAGTACTTC
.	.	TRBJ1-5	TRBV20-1	CSARDNSNQPQHF	TGCAGTGCTAGAGATAATAGCAATCAGCCCCAGCATTTT
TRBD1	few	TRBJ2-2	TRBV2	CASNGQGAVSPDANTGELFF	TGTGCCAGCAACGGACAGGGGGCGGTATCGCCCGACGCGAACACCGGGGAGCTGTTTTTT
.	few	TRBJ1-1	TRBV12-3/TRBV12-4	CASSLTGRWTEAFF	TGTGCCAGCAGCCTCACAGGGCGGTGGACTGAAGCTTTCTTT
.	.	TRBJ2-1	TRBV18	CASSPPGTFLGHEQFF	TGTGCCAGCTCACCACCCGGGACTTTCCTTGGGCATGAGCAGTTCTTC
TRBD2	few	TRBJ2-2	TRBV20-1	CSARDVELAGTGELFF	TGCAGTGCTAGAGATGTCGAACTAGCGGGCACCGGGGAGCTGTTTTTT
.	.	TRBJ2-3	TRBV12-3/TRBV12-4	CASAISTDTQYF	TGTGCCAGCGCGATTAGCACAGATACGCAGTATTTT
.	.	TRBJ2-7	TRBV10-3	CAISESGLGDEQYF	TGTGCCATCAGTGAGTCAGGGTTAGGGGACGAGCAGTACTTC
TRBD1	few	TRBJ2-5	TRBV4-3	CASSQARDRGLETQYF	TGCGCCAGCAGCCAAGCCCGCGACAGGGGTCTTGAGACCCAGTACTTC
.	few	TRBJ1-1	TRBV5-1	CASSLIRGMNTEAFF	TGCGCCAGCAGCTTGATAAGGGGGATGAACACTGAAGCTTTCTTT
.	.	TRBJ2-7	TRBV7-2	CASSLDGVGEQYF	TGTGCCAGCAGCTTAGATGGGGTAGGGGAGCAGTACTTC
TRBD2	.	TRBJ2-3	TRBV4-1	CASSQDPLGLVGTDAQYF	TGCGCCAGCAGCCAAGATCCCCTCGGACTAGTAGGCACAGATGCGCAGTATTTT
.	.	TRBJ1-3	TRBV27	CASSPGLDRNTIYF	TGTGCCAGCAGTCCGGGCCTTGATCGAAACACCATATATTTT
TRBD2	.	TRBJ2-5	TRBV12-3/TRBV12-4	CASRPGRRGQETQYF	TGTGCCAGCAGACCAGGGAGGCGGGGGCAAGAGACCCAGTACTTC
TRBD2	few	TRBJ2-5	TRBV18	CASSHPSSGQETQYF	TGTGCCAGCTCCCACCCGTCTAGCGGACAAGAGACCCAGTACTTC
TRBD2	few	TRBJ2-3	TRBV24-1	CATSDSGDPSTDTQYF	TGTGCCACCAGCGATAGCGGGGACCCTAGCACAGATACGCAGTATTTT
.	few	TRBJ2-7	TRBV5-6	CASSLPGDNEQYF	TGTGCCAGCAGCTTGCCGGGGGACAACGAGCAGTACTTC
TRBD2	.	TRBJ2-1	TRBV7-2	CASSPLASGRYNEQFF	TGTGCCAGCAGCCCCTTAGCTAGCGGGAGGTACAATGAGCAGTTCTTC
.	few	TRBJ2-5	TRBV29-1	CSVVAQKETQYF	TGCAGCGTTGTAGCACAGAAAGAGACCCAGTACTTC
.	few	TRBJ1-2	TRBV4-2	CASSPSRWGVAHGYTF	TGTGCCAGCAGCCCAAGCCGTTGGGGTGTTGCCCATGGCTACACCTTC